This T cell receptor beta chain is drawn from a study of blood T cell repertoires in COVID-19. Study-wide context: Some COVID-19 samples were acute and others convalescent; all came from the United States, Italy and Spain. From T cells, B-cell-depleted T cells, or PBMCs came the material, which was cDNA or gDNA.

The CDR3 has 16 residues. Germline V gives CDR1 MRHNA, CDR2 SNTAGT. Trimming removed 5 bases at V and 5 bases at J, with 16 bases between. The authors' processing: Quantification of nucleated cells was approximated via reference gene primer amplification. The repertoire was sequenced with immunoSEQ multiplex PCR; TCRdb's copy has only in-frame clones and lacks some. V, J and clone size are taken as reported in that table, and D and trimming were inferred from the DNA itself. The sample has around 100,000 clones; roughly 80% are singletons. Sequenced: peripheral blood. This sequence was found in a woman between 65 and 79 years old with acute or convalescent COVID-19. The chain couples TRBV6-4 to TRBJ1-6; no firm D call. The CDR3 region has the DNA TGTGCCAGCAGTCCCTTCGGCAGCGCTAATAATTCACCCCTCCACTTT. Amino acids: CASSPFGSANNSPLHF.